The entry below describes one T cell receptor beta chain. Its antigen is unknown. Primed by a sample-barcoded 5' primer and a J-beta primer mix, a second PCR proceeded for about 6 to 11 cycles. TCRdb used MiXCR to reprocess the 5' RACE reads, holding one entry per CDR3 protein. The sample has around 1,100,000 distinct CDR3 sequences, 30% to 40% seen once. These data are taken from a study of blood T cells in healthy people across ages. Study-level results: Older individuals had lower TCR beta diversity per million T cells (the decline was roughly linear).

Trimming cost V 5 bases and J 11 bases; bases outside gene matches: 8. CDR1 is SGHTA, CDR2 FQGNSA, per germline. CDR3 length: 13 residues. Source material: blood. The TCR comes from a man aged 18 to 29 in good health. The rearrangement uses TRBV7-2 and TRBJ2-5, with TRBD2 matching over 10 bases. CDR3 loop: CASSPRTSGEQYF. The CDR3 coding sequence is TGTGCCAGCAGCCCTCGAACTAGCGGGGAGCAGTACTTC.